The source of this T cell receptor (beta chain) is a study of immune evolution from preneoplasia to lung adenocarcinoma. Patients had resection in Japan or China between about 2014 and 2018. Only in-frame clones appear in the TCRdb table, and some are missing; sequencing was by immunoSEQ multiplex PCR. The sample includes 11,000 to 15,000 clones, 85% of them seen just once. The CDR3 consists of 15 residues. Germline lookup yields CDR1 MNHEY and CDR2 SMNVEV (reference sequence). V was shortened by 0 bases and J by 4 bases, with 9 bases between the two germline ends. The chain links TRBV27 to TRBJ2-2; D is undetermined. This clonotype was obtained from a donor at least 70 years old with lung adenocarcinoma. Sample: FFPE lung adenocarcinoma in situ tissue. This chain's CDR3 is CASSLSFVGTGELFF. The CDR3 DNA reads TGTGCCAGCAGTTTATCATTTGTCGGCACCGGGGAGCTGTTTTTT.